This record covers a single TCR beta chain. CDR1 is MDHEN, CDR2 SYDVKM, per germline. Trimming left V 6 bases short and J 0 bases short, with 6 bases between. The CDR3 runs 13 residues. The entry originates in a study of blood T cell repertoires in COVID-19. Some clones are missing from TCRdb's copy, which holds only in-frame ones; the method was immunoSEQ multiplex PCR. The table lists approximately 210,000 clones, roughly four fifths of them singletons. The receptor comes from an elderly woman with COVID-19, enrolled during active disease. The rearrangement links TRBV28 to TRBJ2-4, with D hard to call. The sample comprised peripheral blood. CDR3: CASSPSAKNIQYF. DNA for the CDR3: TGTGCCAGCAGCCCCTCAGCCAAAAACATTCAGTACTTC.